This TCR beta chain is from a study of cytomegalovirus exposure and HLA in healthy donors. The study, taken as a whole, reports: Prior analysis indicated that the majority of TCR beta V segments exhibited productivity approximately 87% or approximately 30% of the time.

A word on this clone: Its antigen is not identified.

Both 60 Vbeta primers and 13 Jbeta primers went into the PCR. Clones were read by immunoSEQ multiplex PCR, and TCRdb kept only the in-frame ones, dropping some. Of roughly 230,000 clones listed, over 90% are singletons. Germline V CDR1 and CDR2: SGHTA, FQGNSA. The CDR3 sequence is 17 residues long. J lost 0 bases, V lost 4 bases, and 7 bases had no gene match. Material for sequencing was PBMCs. The origin of this receptor is a girl aged 2-10 years in good health and CMV-seronegative. The V and J genes are TRBV7-2 and TRBJ2-5; 11 nucleotides align to TRBD2. The chain's CDR3 is CASSSRTSGPDQETQYF. CDR3 nucleotide sequence: TGTGCCAGCAGCTCGAGGACTAGCGGGCCCGACCAAGAGACCCAGTACTTC.